The 5 T cell receptor beta chains below come from one sample, sequenced in a study of cytomegalovirus exposure and HLA in healthy donors. 13 Jbeta primers and 60 Vbeta primers were used for the PCR. Libraries were prepared by immunoSEQ multiplex PCR; TCRdb keeps only in-frame clonotypes and omits some of them. The sample contains some 150,000 clones, about four fifths of which appear only once. Sequenced input: PBMCs. Receptors originate from a man between 25 and 39 years old in good health and CMV-seronegative.

This clone turned up a few times. The rearrangement links TRBV6-6 to TRBJ1-4; D gene unclear. Germline V CDR1 and CDR2: MNHNY, SVGAGI (reference sequence). CDR3 length: 11 residues. V lost 2 bases to trimming and J lost 8 bases, with 3 bases between them. The DNA for the CDR3 is TGTGCCAGCAGTTACGAGGAAAAACTGTTTTTT. This translates into CASSYEEKLFF.

The rearrangement links TRBV19 to TRBJ1-6; D possibly corresponds to TRBD1 (5 bases). Germline CDR1 reads LNHDA; CDR2 reads SQIVND (reference sequence). With 8 bases removed from V and 2 bases from J, the gap between germline ends came to 16 bases. This CDR3 is 16 amino acids long. The CDR3 is CASANGGITYNSPLHF. The CDR3 DNA sequence: TGTGCCAGTGCCAACGGGGGAATCACCTATAATTCACCCCTCCACTTT.

The chain combines TRBV5-1 with TRBJ1-1, with 7 bases fitting TRBD1. The junction had 6 bases not matched to a gene; V was cut back by 4 bases and J by 6 bases. Looked up from germline, CDR1 is SGHRS and CDR2 is YFSETQ. The CDR3 extends over 13 amino acids. CDR3 nucleotide sequence: TGCGCCAGCAGCCGTGACAGGGCTCCTGAAGCTTTCTTT. Protein: CASSRDRAPEAFF.

This clone appeared a single time. The DNA for the CDR3 is TGCGCCAGCAGCTTACGGGGACAGGGGACCCAAGAGACCCAGTACTTC. Translated: CASSLRGQGTQETQYF. The rearrangement uses TRBV5-1 and TRBJ2-5, with 10 bases matching TRBD1. The ends lost 2 bases at V and 1 base at J; junction bases unmatched: 5. CDR3 size: 16 residues. Germline CDR1 SGHRS, CDR2 YFSETQ.

This chain uses TRBV29-1 with TRBJ2-7; D might be TRBD1 (6 bases). The CDR3 runs 13 residues. V dropped 5 bases and J dropped 3 bases, with 14 bases sitting between them. The V gene's germline CDR1 is SQVTM and CDR2 ANQGSEA. CDR3 DNA: TGCAGCGTTCTGGACAGCAAAATCTACGAGCAGTACTTC. It specifies CSVLDSKIYEQYF.